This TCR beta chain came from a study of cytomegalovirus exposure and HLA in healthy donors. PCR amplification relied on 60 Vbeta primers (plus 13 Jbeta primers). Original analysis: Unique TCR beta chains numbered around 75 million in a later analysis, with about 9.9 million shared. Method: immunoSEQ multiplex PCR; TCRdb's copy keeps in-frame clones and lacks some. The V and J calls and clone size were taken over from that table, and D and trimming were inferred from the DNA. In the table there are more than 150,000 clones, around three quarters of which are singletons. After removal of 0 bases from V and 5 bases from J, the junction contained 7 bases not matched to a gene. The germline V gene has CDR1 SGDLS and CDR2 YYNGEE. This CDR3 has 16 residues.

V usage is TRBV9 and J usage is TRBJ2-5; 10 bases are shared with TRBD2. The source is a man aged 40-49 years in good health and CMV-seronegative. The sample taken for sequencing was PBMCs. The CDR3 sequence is CASSVALAGDGETQYF. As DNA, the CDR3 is TGTGCCAGCAGCGTAGCGCTAGCGGGAGATGGGGAGACCCAGTACTTC.